The entry below gives a single T cell receptor (beta chain) sequence along with its context. Antigen: not known. As the CDR3 is not closed by the conserved phenylalanine or tryptophan, this likely results from a read error. This sample was included in a study of cytomegalovirus exposure and HLA in healthy donors. This PCR relied on a set of 60 Vbeta primers and 13 Jbeta primers. The method was immunoSEQ multiplex PCR; TCRdb's version includes in-frame clones alone and lacks a portion of them. The sample contains more than 70,000 clones, around three quarters of which appear only once. Study-wide findings and caveats: Certain indistinguishable V segments, among them TRBV6-2 and TRBV6-3, were excluded. The authors later linked a missense DCLRE1C variant to TCR beta V- and J-gene trimming. Three CMV-associated chains proved CMV antigen-specific in vitro.

The V gene's germline CDR1 is MNHNS and CDR2 SASEGT. Trimming removed 5 bases from V and 0 bases from J, with 8 bases in between. This CDR3 has 14 amino acids. Material: PBMCs. The chain has TRBV6-1 and TRBJ1-5, with a tentative D call TRBD1 (6 bases). The sequence derives from a man under 40 in good health and CMV-seropositive. CDR3 DNA sequence: TGTGCCAGCAGTAGGGGGACTAGCAATCAGCCCCAGCATTCT. Encoded protein: CASSRGTSNQPQHS.